This paragraph reports one T cell receptor (beta chain). Its antigen is not known. It was with 60 Vbeta and 13 Jbeta primers that the PCR ran. The repertoire was sequenced with immunoSEQ multiplex PCR; TCRdb's copy has only in-frame clones and lacks some. The sample comprises about 130,000 clones, 72% of which are singletons, and approximately 4% rests with the top ten. Trimming removed 4 bases from V and 4 bases from J; junction bases left unmatched: 9. CDR1 and CDR2 (germline): LGHNA, YSLEER. CDR3 size: 17 residues. These data are taken from a study of cytomegalovirus exposure and HLA in healthy donors. General observations from the study: It was reported that TCR beta sequences correctly inferred the HLA-A and HLA-B alleles for most subjects.

The receptor was isolated from a man aged 45-60 years in good health and CMV-seropositive. J is TRBJ2-3 and V is TRBV4-3; 12 bases align to TRBD2. The material sequenced was PBMCs. The CDR3 protein is CASSLETSGRGADTQYF. CDR3 coding DNA: TGCGCCAGCAGCCTTGAGACTAGCGGGAGAGGAGCAGATACGCAGTATTTT.